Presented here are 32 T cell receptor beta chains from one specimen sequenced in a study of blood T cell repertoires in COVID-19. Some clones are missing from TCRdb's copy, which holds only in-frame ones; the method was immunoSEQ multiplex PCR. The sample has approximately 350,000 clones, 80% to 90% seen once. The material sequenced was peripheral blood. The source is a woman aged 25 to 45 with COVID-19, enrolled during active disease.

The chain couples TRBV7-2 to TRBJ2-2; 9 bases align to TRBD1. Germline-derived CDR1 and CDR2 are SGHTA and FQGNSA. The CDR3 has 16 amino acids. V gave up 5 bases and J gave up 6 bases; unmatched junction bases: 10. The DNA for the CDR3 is TGTGCCAGCAGCCCTAAAGGGACAGGGAGCCCCGGGGAGCTGTTTTTT. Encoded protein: CASSPKGTGSPGELFF.

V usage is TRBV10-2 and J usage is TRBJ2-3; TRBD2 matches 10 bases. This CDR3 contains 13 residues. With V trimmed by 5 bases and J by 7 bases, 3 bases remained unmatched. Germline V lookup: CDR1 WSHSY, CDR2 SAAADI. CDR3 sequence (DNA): TGCGCCAGCAGTCAACTAGCGGGATATACGCAGTATTTT. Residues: CASSQLAGYTQYF.

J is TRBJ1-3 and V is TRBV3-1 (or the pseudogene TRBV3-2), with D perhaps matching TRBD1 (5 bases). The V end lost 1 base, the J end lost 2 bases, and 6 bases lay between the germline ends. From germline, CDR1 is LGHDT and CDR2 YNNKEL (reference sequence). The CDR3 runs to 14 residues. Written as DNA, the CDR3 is TGTGCCAGCAGCCAAGCAGGGACTGGAAACACCATATATTTT. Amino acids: CASSQAGTGNTIYF.

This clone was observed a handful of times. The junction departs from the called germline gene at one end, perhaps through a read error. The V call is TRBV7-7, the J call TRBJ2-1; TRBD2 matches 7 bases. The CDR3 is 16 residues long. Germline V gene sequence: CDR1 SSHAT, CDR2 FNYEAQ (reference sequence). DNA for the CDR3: TGTGCTAGCAGCTTAGGTGGGACTACTCACTACAATGAGCAGTTCTTC. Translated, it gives CASSLGGTTHYNEQFF.

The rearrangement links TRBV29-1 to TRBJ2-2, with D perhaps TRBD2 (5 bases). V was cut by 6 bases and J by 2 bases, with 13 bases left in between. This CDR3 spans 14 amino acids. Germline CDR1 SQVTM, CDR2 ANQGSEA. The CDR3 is CSVGRPGNTGELFF. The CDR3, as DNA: TGCAGCGTGGGAAGGCCGGGAAACACCGGGGAGCTGTTTTTT.

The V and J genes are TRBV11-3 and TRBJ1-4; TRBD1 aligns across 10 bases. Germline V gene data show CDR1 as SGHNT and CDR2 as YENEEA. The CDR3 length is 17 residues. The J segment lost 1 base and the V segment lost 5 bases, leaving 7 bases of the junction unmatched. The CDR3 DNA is TGTGCCAGCAGCCTGTGGACAGGGGGTGAAACTAATGAAAAACTGTTTTTT. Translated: CASSLWTGGETNEKLFF.

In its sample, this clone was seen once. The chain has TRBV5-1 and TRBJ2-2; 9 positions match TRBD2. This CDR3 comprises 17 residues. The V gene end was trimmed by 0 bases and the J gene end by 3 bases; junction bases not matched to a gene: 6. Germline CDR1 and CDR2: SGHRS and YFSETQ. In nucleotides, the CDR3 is TGCGCCAGCAGCTTGGCCTTAGCGGGGGCTTACACCGGGGAGCTGTTTTTT. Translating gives CASSLALAGAYTGELFF.

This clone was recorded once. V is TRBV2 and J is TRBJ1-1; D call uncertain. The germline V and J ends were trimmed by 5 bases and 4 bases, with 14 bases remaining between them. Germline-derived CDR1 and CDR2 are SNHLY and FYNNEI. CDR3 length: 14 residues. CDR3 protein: CASSPGGAPTEAFF. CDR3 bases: TGTGCCAGCAGTCCTGGCGGAGCCCCCACTGAAGCTTTCTTT.

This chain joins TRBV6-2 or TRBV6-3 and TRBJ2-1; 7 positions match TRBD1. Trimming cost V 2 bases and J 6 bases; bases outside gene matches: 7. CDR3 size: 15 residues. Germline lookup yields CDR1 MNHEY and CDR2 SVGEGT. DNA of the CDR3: TGTGCCAGCAGTTACCCCCCGCCAGGGGGCAATGAGCAGTTCTTC. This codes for CASSYPPPGGNEQFF.

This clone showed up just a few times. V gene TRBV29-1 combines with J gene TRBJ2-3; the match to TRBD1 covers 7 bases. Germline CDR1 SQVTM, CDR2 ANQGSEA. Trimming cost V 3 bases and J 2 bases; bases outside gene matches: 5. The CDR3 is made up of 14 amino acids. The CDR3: CSVEGQGVTDTQYF. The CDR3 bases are TGCAGCGTTGAGGGGCAGGGGGTCACAGATACGCAGTATTTT.

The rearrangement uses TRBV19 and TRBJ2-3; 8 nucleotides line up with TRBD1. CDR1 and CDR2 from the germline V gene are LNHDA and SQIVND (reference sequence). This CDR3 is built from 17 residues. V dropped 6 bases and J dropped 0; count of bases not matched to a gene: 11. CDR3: CASSIGTGRLSTDTQYF. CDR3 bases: TGTGCCAGTAGCATCGGGACAGGAAGATTAAGCACAGATACGCAGTATTTT.

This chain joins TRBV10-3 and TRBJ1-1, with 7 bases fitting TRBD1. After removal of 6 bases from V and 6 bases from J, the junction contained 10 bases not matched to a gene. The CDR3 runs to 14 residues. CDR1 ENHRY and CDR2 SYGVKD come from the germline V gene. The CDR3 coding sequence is TGTGCCATCAGGATAGAGACAGGGCTCGCTGAAGCTTTCTTT. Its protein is CAIRIETGLAEAFF.

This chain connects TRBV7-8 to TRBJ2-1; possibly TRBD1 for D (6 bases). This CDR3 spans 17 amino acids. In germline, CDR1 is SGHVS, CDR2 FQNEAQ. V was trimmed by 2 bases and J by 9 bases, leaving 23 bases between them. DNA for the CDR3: TGTGCCAGCAGCTTACGGCTTGCGGACAGTCTTTCGGGTGAGCAGTTCTTC. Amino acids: CASSLRLADSLSGEQFF.

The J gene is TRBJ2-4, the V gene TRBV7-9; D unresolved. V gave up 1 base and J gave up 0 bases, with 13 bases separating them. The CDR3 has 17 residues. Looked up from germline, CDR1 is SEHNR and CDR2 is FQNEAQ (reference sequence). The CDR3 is CASSLVLGHLAKNIQYF. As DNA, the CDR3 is TGTGCCAGCAGCTTAGTTCTTGGTCACTTAGCCAAAAACATTCAGTACTTC.

The CDR3, as DNA: TGTGCCAGCAGTTTATGGCGGGGATCCACCGGGGAGCTGTTTTTT. Translating gives CASSLWRGSTGELFF. The chain couples TRBV28 to TRBJ2-2, with a weak D call TRBD2 (6 bases). The CDR3 runs 15 residues. Trimming removed 0 bases at V and 4 bases at J, with 9 bases between. The germline V gene encodes CDR1 MDHEN and CDR2 SYDVKM.

The CDR3 DNA sequence: TGTGCCAGCAGTGAATATAGGGACCGGGGGGATACGCAGTATTTT. Residues: CASSEYRDRGDTQYF. The V gene is TRBV25-1, the J gene TRBJ2-3, with TRBD2 as a possible D gene (6 bases). V was clipped by 0 bases and J by 6 bases, with 13 bases between them. Germline values: CDR1 MGHDK, CDR2 SYGVNS. The CDR3 is 15 residues long.

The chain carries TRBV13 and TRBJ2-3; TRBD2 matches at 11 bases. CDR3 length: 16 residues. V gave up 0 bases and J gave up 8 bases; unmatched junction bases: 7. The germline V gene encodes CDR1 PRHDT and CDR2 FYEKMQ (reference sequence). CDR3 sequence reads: CASSLGTSGTVSTQYF. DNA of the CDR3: TGTGCCAGCAGCTTAGGGACTAGCGGGACCGTCAGTACGCAGTATTTT.

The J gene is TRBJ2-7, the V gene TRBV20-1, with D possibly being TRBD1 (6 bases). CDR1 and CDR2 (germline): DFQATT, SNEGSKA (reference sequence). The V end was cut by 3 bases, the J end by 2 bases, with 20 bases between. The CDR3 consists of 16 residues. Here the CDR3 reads CSASSSPDRQTYEQYF. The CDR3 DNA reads TGCAGTGCTAGTTCCAGCCCCGACAGGCAGACCTACGAGCAGTACTTC.

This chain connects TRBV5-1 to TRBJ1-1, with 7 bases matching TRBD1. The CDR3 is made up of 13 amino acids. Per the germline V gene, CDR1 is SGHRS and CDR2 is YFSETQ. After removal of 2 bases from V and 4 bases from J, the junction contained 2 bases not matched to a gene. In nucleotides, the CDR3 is TGCGCCAGCAGCTTCGACAGGGCCACTGAAGCTTTCTTT. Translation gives CASSFDRATEAFF.

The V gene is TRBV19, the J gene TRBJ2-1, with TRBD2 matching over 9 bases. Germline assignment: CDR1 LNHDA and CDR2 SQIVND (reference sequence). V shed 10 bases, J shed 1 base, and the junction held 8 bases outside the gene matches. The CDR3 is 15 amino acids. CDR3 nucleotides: TGTGCCACCGCTCCGACTAGCGGATCCTACAATGAGCAGTTCTTC. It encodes CATAPTSGSYNEQFF. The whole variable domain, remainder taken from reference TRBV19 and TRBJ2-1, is DGGITQSPKYLFRKEGQNVTLSCEQNLNHDAMYWYRQDPGQGLRLIYYSQIVNDFQKGDIAEGYSVSREKKESFPLTVTSAQKNPTAFYLCATAPTSGSYNEQFFGPGTRLTVL.

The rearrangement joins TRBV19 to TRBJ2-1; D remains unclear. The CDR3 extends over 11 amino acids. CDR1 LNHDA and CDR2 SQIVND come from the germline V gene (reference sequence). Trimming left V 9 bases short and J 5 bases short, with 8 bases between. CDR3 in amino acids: CASSQHNEQFF. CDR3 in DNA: TGTGCCAGCTCACAACACAATGAGCAGTTCTTC.

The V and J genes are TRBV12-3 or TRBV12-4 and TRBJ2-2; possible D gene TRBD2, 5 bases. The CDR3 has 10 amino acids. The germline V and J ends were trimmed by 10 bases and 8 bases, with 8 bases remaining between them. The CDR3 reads CATGEGELFF. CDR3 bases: TGTGCCACTGGGGAGGGGGAGCTGTTTTTT.

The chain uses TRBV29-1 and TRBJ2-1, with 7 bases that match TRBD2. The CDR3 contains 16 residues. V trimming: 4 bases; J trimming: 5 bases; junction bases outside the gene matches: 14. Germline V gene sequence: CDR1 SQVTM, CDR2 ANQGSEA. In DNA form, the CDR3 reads TGCAGCGTTGTAGGTCTAGCGGACCTTAACGACAATGAGCAGTTCTTC. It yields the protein CSVVGLADLNDNEQFF.

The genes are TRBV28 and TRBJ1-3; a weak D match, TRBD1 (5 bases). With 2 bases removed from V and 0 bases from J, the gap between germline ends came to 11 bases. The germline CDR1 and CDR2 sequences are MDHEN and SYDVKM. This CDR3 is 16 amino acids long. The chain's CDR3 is CASSLIGASSGNTIYF. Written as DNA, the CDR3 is TGTGCCAGCAGTTTAATTGGGGCCTCCTCTGGAAACACCATATATTTT.

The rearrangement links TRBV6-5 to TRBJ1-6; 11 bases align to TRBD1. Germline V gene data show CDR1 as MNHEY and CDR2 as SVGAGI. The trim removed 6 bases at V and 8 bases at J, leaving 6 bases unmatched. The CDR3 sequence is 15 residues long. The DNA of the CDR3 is TGTGCCAGCAGCTCCCGGGACAGGGGGGATTCACCCCTCCACTTT. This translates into CASSSRDRGDSPLHF.

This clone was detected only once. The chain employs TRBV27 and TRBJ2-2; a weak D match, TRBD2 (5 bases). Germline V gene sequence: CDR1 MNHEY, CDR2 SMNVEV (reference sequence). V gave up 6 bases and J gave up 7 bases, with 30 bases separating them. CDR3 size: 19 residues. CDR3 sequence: CASSPDYIIFQRRSGELFF. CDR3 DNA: TGTGCCAGCAGCCCTGACTACATAATCTTCCAGAGGAGGAGCGGGGAGCTGTTTTTT.

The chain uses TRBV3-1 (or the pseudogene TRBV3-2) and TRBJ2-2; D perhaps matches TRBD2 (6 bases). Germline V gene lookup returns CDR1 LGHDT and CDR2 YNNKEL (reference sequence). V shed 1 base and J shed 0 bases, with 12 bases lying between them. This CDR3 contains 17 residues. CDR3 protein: CASSQAFRLANTGELFF. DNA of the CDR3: TGTGCCAGCAGCCAAGCCTTCCGACTAGCGAACACCGGGGAGCTGTTTTTT.

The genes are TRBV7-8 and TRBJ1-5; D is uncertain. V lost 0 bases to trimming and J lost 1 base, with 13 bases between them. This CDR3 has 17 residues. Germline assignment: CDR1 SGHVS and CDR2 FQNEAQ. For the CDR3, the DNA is TGTGCCAGCAGCTTAGCGAGGTTGGGAGGGAGCAATCAGCCCCAGCATTTT. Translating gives CASSLARLGGSNQPQHF. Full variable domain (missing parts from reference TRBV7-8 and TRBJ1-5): GAGVSQSPRYKVAKRGQDVALRCDPISGHVSLFWYQQALGQGPEFLTYFQNEAQLDKSGLPSDRFFAERPEGSVSTLKIQRTQQEDSAVYLCASSLARLGGSNQPQHFGDGTRLSIL.

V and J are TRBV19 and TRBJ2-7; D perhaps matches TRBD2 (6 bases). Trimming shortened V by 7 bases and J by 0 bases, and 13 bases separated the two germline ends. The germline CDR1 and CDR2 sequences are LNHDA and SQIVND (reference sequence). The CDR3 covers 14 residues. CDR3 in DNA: TGTGCCAGTACTATTAGCGGAAACTCCTACGAGCAGTACTTC. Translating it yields CASTISGNSYEQYF.

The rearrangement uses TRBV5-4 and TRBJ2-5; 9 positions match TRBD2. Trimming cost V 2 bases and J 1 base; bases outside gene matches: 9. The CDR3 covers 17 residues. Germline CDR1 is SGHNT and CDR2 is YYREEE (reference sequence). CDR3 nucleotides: TGTGCCAGCAGCTTTGAGCCCCAGCGGGAGGTCCAAGAGACCCAGTACTTC. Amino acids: CASSFEPQREVQETQYF.

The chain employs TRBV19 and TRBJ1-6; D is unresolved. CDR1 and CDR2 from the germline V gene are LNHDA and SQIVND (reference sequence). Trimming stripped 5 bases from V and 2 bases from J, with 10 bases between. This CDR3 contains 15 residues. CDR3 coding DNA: TGTGCCAGTAGTTGGACTTGGGCCTATAATTCACCCCTCCACTTT. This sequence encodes CASSWTWAYNSPLHF.

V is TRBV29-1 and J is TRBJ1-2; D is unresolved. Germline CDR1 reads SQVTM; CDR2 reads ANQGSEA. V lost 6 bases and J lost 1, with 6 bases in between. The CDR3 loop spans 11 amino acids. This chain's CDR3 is CSVSDNYGYTF. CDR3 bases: TGCAGCGTAAGCGATAACTATGGCTACACCTTC.